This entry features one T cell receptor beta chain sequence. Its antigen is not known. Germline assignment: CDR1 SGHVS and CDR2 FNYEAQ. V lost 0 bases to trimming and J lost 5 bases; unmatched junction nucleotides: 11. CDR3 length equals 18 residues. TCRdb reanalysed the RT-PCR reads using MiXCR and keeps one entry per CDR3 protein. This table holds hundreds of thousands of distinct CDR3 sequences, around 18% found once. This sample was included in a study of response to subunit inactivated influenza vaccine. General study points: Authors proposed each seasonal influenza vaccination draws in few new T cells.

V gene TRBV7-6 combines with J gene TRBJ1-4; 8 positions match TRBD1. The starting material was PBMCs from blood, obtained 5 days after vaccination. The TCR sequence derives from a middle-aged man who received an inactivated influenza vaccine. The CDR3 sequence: CASSLAIYSGQGNEKLFF. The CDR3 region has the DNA TGTGCCAGCAGCTTAGCGATATATTCTGGACAGGGAAATGAAAAACTGTTTTTT.